This T cell receptor (beta chain) appears in the sequencing data of a study of T cell responses to AZD1222 COVID-19 vaccine. The CDR3 runs to 14 residues. Losses at the gene ends were 6 bases for V and 0 bases for J; bases not matched to a gene: 5. The V gene's germline CDR1 is LNHDA and CDR2 SQIVND (reference sequence). This clone turned up a few times. Assay: immunoSEQ multiplex PCR; the TCRdb copy retains only in-frame clones and omits some. Of 130,000 to 150,000 clones listed, approximately 88% are singletons. This clonotype was sampled from an adult in good health. This material consisted of peripheral blood, taken on day 0 of MenACWY control vaccination. This rearrangement joins TRBV19 to TRBJ2-7; 7 bases are a match to TRBD1. The CDR3 is CASRTDRTSYEQYF. The CDR3 DNA sequence: TGTGCCAGTAGGACGGACAGGACCTCCTACGAGCAGTACTTC.